Listed below are T cell receptor beta chains from one sample, sequenced in a study of blood T cell repertoires in COVID-19. Profiled with immunoSEQ multiplex PCR; TCRdb holds only in-frame clones, not every one. The table has about 190,000 clones, 60% to 80% seen once. Sequencing used peripheral blood. These receptor sequences come from a man between 60 and 75 years old with active or convalescent COVID-19. Both conserved end residues are part of each CDR3. The D gene is left open where the match is weak. Expanded clones get a size class; other rows say once, few or many, or leave the size out.

clone size: NA; D gene: TRBD1; V gene: TRBV13; J gene: TRBJ1-4; CDR3 protein: CASSMGQTNGEKLFF; CDR3 DNA: TGTGCCAGCAGCATGGGACAGACCAACGGCGAAAAACTGTTTTTT
clone size: NA; D gene: TRBD1; V gene: TRBV5-1; J gene: TRBJ2-2; CDR3 protein: CASSSQGTNTGELFF; CDR3 DNA: TGCGCCAGCAGCTCACAGGGGACGAACACCGGGGAGCTGTTTTTT
clone size: NA; D gene: TRBD1; V gene: TRBV23-1; J gene: TRBJ2-7; CDR3 protein: CASIPGTVTTKQYF; CDR3 DNA: TGCGCCAGCATCCCTGGGACAGTTACTACGAAGCAGTACTTC
clone size: NA; D gene: TRBD2; V gene: TRBV9; J gene: TRBJ2-1; CDR3 protein: CASSPAGGNEQFF; CDR3 DNA: TGTGCCAGCAGCCCAGCGGGGGGCAATGAGCAGTTCTTC
clone size: NA; D gene: NA; V gene: TRBV2; J gene: TRBJ2-6; CDR3 protein: CARRRDSGANVLTF; CDR3 DNA: TGTGCCCGCAGGCGCGACTCTGGGGCCAACGTCCTGACTTTC
clone size: NA; D gene: NA; V gene: TRBV6-5; J gene: TRBJ2-5; CDR3 protein: CASRPRRRQETQYF; CDR3 DNA: TGTGCCAGCAGGCCCCGGAGGAGACAAGAGACCCAGTACTTC
clone size: NA; D gene: NA; V gene: TRBV4-3; J gene: TRBJ1-6; CDR3 protein: CASSQDSSAGNSPLHF; CDR3 DNA: TGCGCCAGCAGCCAAGATTCTTCGGCGGGGAATTCACCCCTCCACTTT
clone size: once; D gene: NA; V gene: TRBV23-1; J gene: TRBJ1-1; CDR3 protein: CASSPSEDCMNTEAFF; CDR3 DNA: TGCGCCAGCAGCCCCTCGGAGGACTGCATGAACACTGAAGCTTTCTTT
clone size: NA; D gene: NA; V gene: TRBV24-1; J gene: TRBJ2-1; CDR3 protein: CATSEGDIGNEQFF; CDR3 DNA: TGTGCCACCAGTGAAGGGGATATTGGCAATGAGCAGTTCTTC
clone size: NA; D gene: NA; V gene: TRBV7-8; J gene: TRBJ1-3; CDR3 protein: CASSLGPNTIYF; CDR3 DNA: TGTGCCAGCAGCCTTGGCCCAAATACCATATATTTT
clone size: NA; D gene: NA; V gene: TRBV28; J gene: TRBJ2-1; CDR3 protein: CASRGWGDDEQFF; CDR3 DNA: TGTGCCAGCAGAGGGTGGGGGGATGATGAGCAGTTCTTC
clone size: NA; D gene: TRBD2; V gene: TRBV9; J gene: TRBJ2-2; CDR3 protein: CASSVAVAGVVTGELFF; CDR3 DNA: TGTGCCAGCAGCGTAGCGGTAGCGGGAGTAGTAACCGGGGAGCTGTTTTTT
clone size: NA; D gene: NA; V gene: TRBV5-1; J gene: TRBJ1-1; CDR3 protein: CASSLAFTEGEAFF; CDR3 DNA: TGCGCCAGCAGCTTGGCCTTTACGGAGGGGGAAGCTTTCTTT
clone size: NA; D gene: NA; V gene: TRBV27; J gene: TRBJ2-4; CDR3 protein: CARIHPLAKNIQYF; CDR3 DNA: TGTGCCAGAATACATCCTTTAGCCAAAAACATTCAGTACTTC
clone size: NA; D gene: TRBD2; V gene: TRBV4-3; J gene: TRBJ2-1; CDR3 protein: CASSPLLAGYNEQFF; CDR3 DNA: TGCGCCAGCAGCCCCCTCTTAGCGGGCTACAATGAGCAGTTCTTC
clone size: once; D gene: NA; V gene: TRBV11-2; J gene: TRBJ1-6; CDR3 protein: CASSLEGGIGSPLHF; CDR3 DNA: TGTGCCAGCAGCTTAGAAGGAGGGATCGGTTCACCCCTCCACTTT
clone size: NA; D gene: NA; V gene: TRBV4-3; J gene: TRBJ2-1; CDR3 protein: CASSRVGDEQFF; CDR3 DNA: TGCGCCAGCAGCCGAGTGGGCGATGAGCAGTTCTTC
clone size: NA; D gene: NA; V gene: TRBV2; J gene: TRBJ2-1; CDR3 protein: CASSGRSRYNEQFF; CDR3 DNA: TGTGCCAGCAGCGGTCGGAGCCGGTACAATGAGCAGTTCTTC
clone size: once; D gene: NA; V gene: TRBV28; J gene: TRBJ1-1; CDR3 protein: CASSSLGGAGAKTEAFF; CDR3 DNA: TGTGCCAGCAGTTCCCTAGGGGGAGCGGGGGCGAAAACTGAAGCTTTCTTT
clone size: NA; D gene: NA; V gene: TRBV18; J gene: TRBJ2-5; CDR3 protein: CASSPVLQETQYF; CDR3 DNA: TGTGCCAGCTCACCAGTGTTACAAGAGACCCAGTACTTC
clone size: NA; D gene: NA; V gene: TRBV7-9; J gene: TRBJ1-2; CDR3 protein: CASSLSRGRNYGYTF; CDR3 DNA: TGTGCCAGCAGCTTGAGTCGGGGAAGAAACTATGGCTACACCTTC
clone size: NA; D gene: NA; V gene: TRBV5-4; J gene: TRBJ1-6; CDR3 protein: CASSLKDSQGNSPLHF; CDR3 DNA: TGTGCCAGCAGCCTGAAGGACAGCCAGGGGAATTCACCCCTCCACTTT
clone size: NA; D gene: TRBD1; V gene: TRBV4-3; J gene: TRBJ1-4; CDR3 protein: CASSRRRGLNEKLFF; CDR3 DNA: TGCGCCAGCAGCCGTCGGAGGGGGCTGAATGAAAAACTGTTTTTT
clone size: NA; D gene: NA; V gene: TRBV27; J gene: TRBJ1-6; CDR3 protein: CASAQRMTLSSYNSPLHF; CDR3 DNA: TGTGCCAGCGCTCAGAGGATGACTCTCAGCTCCTATAATTCACCCCTCCACTTT
clone size: few; D gene: NA; V gene: TRBV9; J gene: TRBJ1-4; CDR3 protein: CASSVDVNLNEKLFF; CDR3 DNA: TGTGCCAGCAGCGTAGACGTGAACTTAAATGAAAAACTGTTTTTT
clone size: NA; D gene: TRBD2; V gene: TRBV28; J gene: TRBJ2-7; CDR3 protein: CASSLREGYEQYF; CDR3 DNA: TGTGCCAGCAGTTTGCGGGAGGGTTACGAGCAGTACTTC
clone size: NA; D gene: NA; V gene: TRBV29-1; J gene: TRBJ2-7; CDR3 protein: CSVGGGGGYEQYF; CDR3 DNA: TGCAGCGTTGGCGGAGGGGGCGGGTACGAGCAGTACTTC
clone size: NA; D gene: NA; V gene: TRBV4-3; J gene: TRBJ1-5; CDR3 protein: CASSQDISQPQHF; CDR3 DNA: TGCGCCAGCAGCCAAGATATTAGTCAGCCCCAGCATTTT
clone size: NA; D gene: NA; V gene: TRBV2; J gene: TRBJ1-4; CDR3 protein: CASSGRQGGEKLFF; CDR3 DNA: TGTGCCAGCAGTGGCAGGCAGGGTGGCGAAAAACTGTTTTTT
clone size: NA; D gene: TRBD1; V gene: TRBV7-3; J gene: TRBJ2-7; CDR3 protein: CASSPGTGREQYF; CDR3 DNA: TGTGCCAGCAGTCCCGGGACAGGGCGAGAGCAGTACTTC
clone size: NA; D gene: TRBD1; V gene: TRBV30; J gene: TRBJ2-3; CDR3 protein: CAWSVPEGQSTQYF; CDR3 DNA: TGTGCCTGGAGTGTACCAGAGGGACAGTCTACGCAGTATTTT
clone size: NA; D gene: TRBD1; V gene: TRBV12-5; J gene: TRBJ2-2; CDR3 protein: CASGFRGQDFPGELFF; CDR3 DNA: TGTGCTAGTGGTTTTCGGGGACAGGATTTCCCCGGGGAGCTGTTTTTT
clone size: few; D gene: NA; V gene: TRBV7-8; J gene: TRBJ1-5; CDR3 protein: CASSLAVAGGQPQHF; CDR3 DNA: TGTGCCAGCAGCTTAGCGGTGGCGGGAGGTCAGCCCCAGCATTTT
clone size: NA; D gene: NA; V gene: TRBV18; J gene: TRBJ1-1; CDR3 protein: CASSPKVTGTEAFF; CDR3 DNA: TGTGCCAGCTCACCAAAGGTTACAGGGACTGAAGCTTTCTTT
clone size: NA; D gene: TRBD1; V gene: TRBV28; J gene: TRBJ2-1; CDR3 protein: CASSLRTGVSYNEQFF; CDR3 DNA: TGTGCCAGCAGCCTTCGGACAGGGGTTTCCTACAATGAGCAGTTCTTC
clone size: NA; D gene: TRBD2; V gene: TRBV27; J gene: TRBJ2-5; CDR3 protein: CASSLDRLAGGETQYF; CDR3 DNA: TGTGCCAGCAGTTTAGATAGACTAGCGGGAGGAGAGACCCAGTACTTC
clone size: NA; D gene: TRBD1; V gene: TRBV7-3; J gene: TRBJ2-3; CDR3 protein: CASSTDRSGTQYF; CDR3 DNA: TGTGCCAGCAGCACGGACAGGTCGGGTACGCAGTATTTT
clone size: NA; D gene: TRBD1; V gene: TRBV27; J gene: TRBJ2-2; CDR3 protein: CASSSRDRPRRTGELFF; CDR3 DNA: TGTGCCAGCAGTTCCCGGGACAGGCCCCGGAGAACCGGGGAGCTGTTTTTT
clone size: NA; D gene: NA; V gene: TRBV19; J gene: TRBJ1-4; CDR3 protein: CASSTVQVRWLFF; CDR3 DNA: TGTGCCAGTAGTACGGTGCAGGTTCGATGGCTGTTTTTT
clone size: NA; D gene: NA; V gene: TRBV5-5; J gene: TRBJ1-5; CDR3 protein: CASSLYTGRGNQPQHF; CDR3 DNA: TGTGCCAGCAGCCTTTATACAGGAAGAGGCAATCAGCCCCAGCATTTT
clone size: many; D gene: TRBD1; V gene: TRBV10-3; J gene: TRBJ1-1; CDR3 protein: CAIRSTGQGGRKTEAFF; CDR3 DNA: TGTGCCATCAGATCGACAGGACAGGGAGGACGGAAAACTGAAGCTTTCTTT
clone size: NA; D gene: TRBD1; V gene: TRBV10-1; J gene: TRBJ1-5; CDR3 protein: CASEPRDRGRNSNQPQHF; CDR3 DNA: TGCGCCAGCGAGCCCCGGGACAGGGGACGCAATAGCAATCAGCCCCAGCATTTT
clone size: NA; D gene: NA; V gene: TRBV7-3; J gene: TRBJ1-1; CDR3 protein: CASSPQGGRTEAFF; CDR3 DNA: TGTGCCAGCAGCCCCCAGGGAGGGCGCACTGAAGCTTTCTTT
clone size: few; D gene: TRBD2; V gene: TRBV3-1/TRBV3-2; J gene: TRBJ2-7; CDR3 protein: CASSQDGTSGAYEQYF; CDR3 DNA: TGTGCCAGCAGCCAAGACGGGACTAGCGGGGCCTACGAGCAGTACTTC
clone size: NA; D gene: NA; V gene: TRBV5-1; J gene: TRBJ2-7; CDR3 protein: CASSVRTDLYEQYF; CDR3 DNA: TGCGCCAGCAGTGTGAGGACTGATCTCTACGAGCAGTACTTC
clone size: NA; D gene: NA; V gene: TRBV4-1; J gene: TRBJ2-3; CDR3 protein: CASSQVGLSTDTQYF; CDR3 DNA: TGCGCCAGCAGCCAAGTGGGGCTAAGCACAGATACGCAGTATTTT
clone size: NA; D gene: NA; V gene: TRBV5-1; J gene: TRBJ2-2; CDR3 protein: CASSSRVSDTGELFF; CDR3 DNA: TGCGCCAGCAGCTCCAGGGTGTCGGACACCGGGGAGCTGTTTTTT
clone size: NA; D gene: TRBD1; V gene: TRBV7-3; J gene: TRBJ2-2; CDR3 protein: CASSPTRQGAGELFF; CDR3 DNA: TGTGCCAGCAGCCCTACTAGACAGGGAGCCGGGGAGCTGTTTTTT
clone size: NA; D gene: NA; V gene: TRBV6-6; J gene: TRBJ1-1; CDR3 protein: CASRPSTAGMNTEAFF; CDR3 DNA: TGTGCCAGCAGGCCCTCCACGGCCGGGATGAACACTGAAGCTTTCTTT
clone size: once; D gene: TRBD2; V gene: TRBV9; J gene: TRBJ2-7; CDR3 protein: CASSVESGSLYEQYF; CDR3 DNA: TGTGCCAGCAGCGTAGAGAGCGGGAGTCTCTACGAGCAGTACTTC
clone size: NA; D gene: TRBD2; V gene: TRBV5-1; J gene: TRBJ2-3; CDR3 protein: CASSLGLAADTQYF; CDR3 DNA: TGCGCCAGCAGCTTGGGACTAGCGGCCGATACGCAGTATTTT
clone size: NA; D gene: NA; V gene: TRBV10-3; J gene: TRBJ1-2; CDR3 protein: CAISPTERIGYTF; CDR3 DNA: TGTGCCATCAGCCCTACCGAGAGGATTGGCTACACCTTC
clone size: NA; D gene: TRBD1; V gene: TRBV5-3; J gene: TRBJ1-3; CDR3 protein: CARDKRTGSNTIYF; CDR3 DNA: TGTGCCAGAGATAAAAGGACAGGGTCAAACACCATATATTTT
clone size: NA; D gene: TRBD1; V gene: TRBV27; J gene: TRBJ1-5; CDR3 protein: CASSLRQGPAQRQPQHF; CDR3 DNA: TGTGCCAGCAGTCTTCGACAGGGGCCCGCTCAAAGGCAGCCCCAGCATTTT
clone size: NA; D gene: TRBD1; V gene: TRBV6-5; J gene: TRBJ1-1; CDR3 protein: CASSPTGTGFEAFF; CDR3 DNA: TGTGCCAGCAGCCCAACCGGGACAGGCTTTGAAGCTTTCTTT
clone size: NA; D gene: NA; V gene: TRBV5-6; J gene: TRBJ2-5; CDR3 protein: CASSLSGPGPGETQYF; CDR3 DNA: TGTGCCAGCAGCTTGTCGGGCCCAGGGCCGGGAGAGACCCAGTACTTC
clone size: NA; D gene: TRBD1; V gene: TRBV9; J gene: TRBJ2-7; CDR3 protein: CASSAGQGDAYEQYF; CDR3 DNA: TGTGCCAGCAGCGCCGGACAGGGAGACGCCTACGAGCAGTACTTC